This entry lists 32 T cell receptor beta chains sequenced from one sample in a study of fetal regulatory T cell absence and autoimmunity. Assay used: immunoSEQ multiplex PCR; TCRdb lists only in-frame clones, some missing. The sample lists about 46,000 clones, just under 85% occurring once. Material: cord blood. These receptor sequences come from a newborn boy with IPEX syndrome.

The V call is TRBV29-1, the J call TRBJ2-7, with TRBD2 identical over 12 bases. Trimming cost V 5 bases and J 4 bases; bases outside gene matches: 6. Germline V gene lookup returns CDR1 SQVTM and CDR2 ANQGSEA. The CDR3 runs to 14 residues. The CDR3, as DNA: TGCAGCGTTTCGACTAGCGGGGGCACATACGAGCAGTACTTC. It translates to CSVSTSGGTYEQYF.

This clone was picked up a small number of times. The chain couples TRBV5-4 to TRBJ2-1; D is uncertain. In germline, CDR1 is SGHNT, CDR2 YYREEE (reference sequence). This CDR3 region has 14 residues. V lost 2 bases and J lost 4, with 10 bases in between. As DNA, the CDR3 is TGTGCCAGCAGCTTAGGTCTCGCGTACAATGAGCAGTTCTTC. Protein sequence: CASSLGLAYNEQFF.

This clone was seen a few times. The genes are TRBV6-5 and TRBJ1-1; 9 bases map to TRBD1. J gave up 4 bases and V 0 bases, and 0 bases lay outside the gene matches. The CDR3 sequence is 14 residues long. Germline V gene data show CDR1 as MNHEY and CDR2 as SVGAGI. The CDR3 DNA follows: TGTGCCAGCAGTTACTCGGGACAGGGCACTGAAGCTTTCTTT. This translates into CASSYSGQGTEAFF.

This clone appeared a single time. This chain links TRBV7-2 with TRBJ1-3; D is unclear. The CDR3 length is 15 residues. Germline V gene data show CDR1 as SGHTA and CDR2 as FQGNSA. V gave up 1 base and J gave up 2 bases, with 9 bases separating them. The DNA for the CDR3 is TGTGCCAGCAGCTTAGTGGAGGGCCCTGGAAACACCATATATTTT. Its protein product is CASSLVEGPGNTIYF.

This chain links TRBV4-1 with TRBJ1-2; D not resolved. The CDR3 contains 12 residues. Trimming removed 1 base at V and 3 bases at J, with 3 bases between. Germline CDR1 and CDR2: MGHRA and YSYEKL. CDR3 residues: CASSQGHYGYTF. Written as DNA, the CDR3 is TGCGCCAGCAGCCAAGGACACTATGGCTACACCTTC.

This chain connects TRBV5-4 to TRBJ2-5; no definite D call. The CDR3 length is 14 residues. Trimming removed 1 base at V and 1 base at J, with 8 bases between. Germline assignment: CDR1 SGHNT and CDR2 YYREEE (reference sequence). The CDR3 sequence: CASSLNIAQETQYF. In nucleotides, the CDR3 is TGTGCCAGCAGCTTGAATATAGCCCAAGAGACCCAGTACTTC.

This chain uses TRBV15 with TRBJ1-2; D might be TRBD1 (5 bases). Looked up from germline, CDR1 is LNHNV and CDR2 is YYDKDF (reference sequence). V lost 2 bases, J lost 6 bases, and 16 bases lay in between. The CDR3 loop spans 15 amino acids. As DNA, the CDR3 is TGTGCCACCAGCAGATGGGGGGAGGGACTTCATGGCTACACCTTC. Its translation: CATSRWGEGLHGYTF.

This clone was picked up a small number of times. The chain combines TRBV5-4 with TRBJ1-2; TRBD1 agrees at 12 bases. Germline V gives CDR1 SGHNT, CDR2 YYREEE (reference sequence). The CDR3 extends over 18 amino acids. The trim removed 0 bases at V and 4 bases at J, leaving 10 bases unmatched. The CDR3 sequence is CASSLVGQGAYLRYGYTF. The CDR3 region has the DNA TGTGCCAGCAGCTTGGTGGGACAGGGGGCATATCTCCGCTATGGCTACACCTTC.

CDR3 amino acids: CAWAQGIAYNSPLHF. CDR3 nucleotide sequence: TGTGCCTGGGCTCAGGGAATTGCGTATAATTCACCCCTCCACTTT. The chain uses TRBV30 and TRBJ1-6, with D perhaps matching TRBD1 (5 bases). The CDR3 is 15 residues long. Trimming took off 5 bases at V and 4 bases at J, with 15 bases between the two ends. Germline lookup yields CDR1 GTSNPN and CDR2 SVGIG (reference sequence). Based on the CDR3 plus reference TRBV30 and TRBJ1-6, the full variable domain is SQTIHQWPATLVQPVGSPLSLECTVEGTSNPNLYWYRQAAGRGLQLLFYSVGIGQISSEVPQNLSASRPQDRQFILSSKKLLLSDSGFYLCAWAQGIAYNSPLHFGNGTRLTVT.

The chain recombines TRBV2 with TRBJ1-3; 10 bases are shared with TRBD1. The V segment lost 5 bases and the J segment 0 bases; nucleotides outside the gene matches: 16. The CDR3 length is 20 residues. Per germline, CDR1 SNHLY and CDR2 FYNNEI. The CDR3 coding sequence is TGTGCCAGCAGTCCCAACCCGGACAGGGGGAAGACAAGCTCTGGAAACACCATATATTTT. Its translation: CASSPNPDRGKTSSGNTIYF.

The rearrangement links TRBV5-1 to TRBJ2-2; 7 positions match TRBD2. Trimming cost V 0 bases and J 0 bases; bases outside gene matches: 2. Looked up from germline, CDR1 is SGHRS and CDR2 is YFSETQ. CDR3 length equals 16 residues. CDR3 nucleotide sequence: TGCGCCAGCAGCTTGGTAAGCGGGGCGAACACCGGGGAGCTGTTTTTT. This translates into CASSLVSGANTGELFF. Together with reference TRBV5-1 and TRBJ2-2, the CDR3 gives the full variable domain: KAGVTQTPRYLIKTRGQQVTLSCSPISGHRSVSWYQQTPGQGLQFLFEYFSETQRNKGNFPGRFSGRQFSNSRSEMNVSTLELGDSALYLCASSLVSGANTGELFFGEGSRLTVL.

This chain connects TRBV25-1 to TRBJ1-1, with D perhaps matching TRBD1 (5 bases). Looked up from germline, CDR1 is MGHDK and CDR2 is SYGVNS. V dropped 2 bases and J dropped 7 bases, with 17 bases sitting between them. CDR3 length: 15 residues. The CDR3: CASSETPGRPGEAFF. The CDR3 DNA is TGTGCCAGCAGTGAAACTCCGGGACGTCCTGGTGAAGCTTTCTTT.

The rearrangement uses TRBV10-3 and TRBJ2-2, with TRBD2 identical over 8 bases. The CDR3 consists of 18 residues. Germline CDR1 and CDR2: ENHRY and SYGVKD. The V gene end was trimmed by 1 base and the J gene end by 5 bases; junction bases not matched to a gene: 12. CDR3: CAISEYKSGGKKTGELFF. CDR3 sequence (DNA): TGTGCCATCAGTGAGTACAAGAGCGGGGGAAAAAAAACCGGGGAGCTGTTTTTT.

The J gene is TRBJ2-3, the V gene TRBV2; TRBD2 might be the D (6 bases). Trimming took off 8 bases at V and 2 bases at J, with 8 bases between the two ends. CDR3 length: 12 residues. Germline assignment: CDR1 SNHLY and CDR2 FYNNEI. The DNA of the CDR3 is TGTGCCAGCTCGGGAGTCACAGATACGCAGTATTTT. Protein sequence: CASSGVTDTQYF.

This chain joins TRBV30 and TRBJ2-7, with TRBD1 identical over 7 bases. With 5 bases clipped from V and 2 bases from J, the junction kept 0 bases outside the gene matches. There are 11 residues in the CDR3. Per germline, CDR1 GTSNPN and CDR2 SVGIG (reference sequence). CDR3 nucleotides: TGTGCCTGGCAGGGGGCCTACGAGCAGTACTTC. Translation gives CAWQGAYEQYF.

This chain joins TRBV5-1 and TRBJ1-4, with unresolved D. The V gene's germline CDR1 is SGHRS and CDR2 YFSETQ. V lost 0 bases and J lost 5, with 8 bases in between. The CDR3 sequence is 14 residues long. CDR3 sequence reads: CASSLGRLNEKLFF. The CDR3 coding sequence is TGCGCCAGCAGCTTGGGCAGACTAAATGAAAAACTGTTTTTT.

This chain joins TRBV7-8 and TRBJ1-2, with D tentatively TRBD1 (5 bases). CDR1 and CDR2 (germline): SGHVS, FQNEAQ. Trimming left V 5 bases short and J 5 bases short, with 24 bases between. This CDR3 is 17 amino acids long. In DNA form, the CDR3 reads TGTGCCAGCAGCCCCCTGCTTGGGCAGGGATCTTCATATGGCTACACCTTC. As protein: CASSPLLGQGSSYGYTF.

This chain links TRBV5-6 with TRBJ1-1; D is unclear. Trimming removed 4 bases from V and 5 bases from J, with 12 bases in between. The CDR3 length is 13 residues. CDR1 and CDR2 from the germline V gene are SGHDT and YYEEEE. The CDR3 bases are TGTGCCAGCAGCCCCGACCAGTGGACTGAAGCTTTCTTT. Amino acids: CASSPDQWTEAFF.

The chain has TRBV30 and TRBJ2-3, with 9 nucleotides matching TRBD2. V was clipped by 0 bases and J by 2 bases; unmatched bases: 12. CDR3 length: 18 amino acids. Germline CDR1 is GTSNPN and CDR2 is SVGIG (reference sequence). CDR3 nucleotide sequence: TGTGCCTGGAGTGTACTAATATGGCGGGAGGGCGACACAGATACGCAGTATTTT. As protein: CAWSVLIWREGDTDTQYF.

J is TRBJ1-1 and V is TRBV19; TRBD1 might be the D (6 bases). CDR3 length equals 14 residues. Germline CDR1 is LNHDA and CDR2 is SQIVND (reference sequence). V lost 6 bases, J lost 2 bases, and 13 bases lay in between. This CDR3 is CASRQGGGNTEAFF. The CDR3 coding sequence is TGTGCCAGTAGGCAAGGGGGGGGAAACACTGAAGCTTTCTTT.

The J gene is TRBJ2-7, the V gene TRBV4-1; 8 bases are shared with TRBD1. Looked up from germline, CDR1 is MGHRA and CDR2 is YSYEKL. Trimming at V came to 0 bases and at J to 7 bases, leaving 8 bases not matched to a gene. This CDR3 has 15 residues. CDR3 bases: TGCGCCAGCAGCCAAGAGGACAGGGTATCTAGGGAGCAGTACTTC. This encodes CASSQEDRVSREQYF.

The chain joins TRBV11-2 to TRBJ2-7, with 9 bases fitting TRBD2. CDR1 and CDR2 (germline): SGHAT, FQNNGV. The CDR3 consists of 15 residues. V trimming: 0 bases; J trimming: 4 bases; junction bases outside the gene matches: 4. CDR3 sequence (DNA): TGTGCCAGCAGCTTAGAGGCTAGCGGGAAGTACGAGCAGTACTTC. Protein sequence: CASSLEASGKYEQYF.

The chain is built from TRBV5-1 and TRBJ2-7; 10 nucleotides line up with TRBD2. V was clipped by 0 bases and J by 4 bases; unmatched bases: 1. The length of the CDR3 is 14 residues. The germline V gene encodes CDR1 SGHRS and CDR2 YFSETQ. CDR3 protein: CASSLERGGYEQYF. The CDR3 coding sequence is TGCGCCAGCAGCTTGGAGCGGGGGGGGTACGAGCAGTACTTC.

V usage is TRBV6-5 and J usage is TRBJ2-1; 10 positions agree with TRBD1. There are 13 residues in the CDR3. Germline CDR1 reads MNHEY; CDR2 reads SVGAGI. The V segment lost 6 bases and the J segment 10 bases; nucleotides outside the gene matches: 6. The CDR3: CASSRGTGDEQFF. The CDR3 DNA is TGTGCCAGCAGCCGCGGGACAGGGGACGAGCAGTTCTTC.

The chain couples TRBV23-1 to TRBJ2-3, with D maybe TRBD2 (7 bases). TRBV23-1 qualifies as an ORF whose function is uncertain. V lost 1 base and J lost 2, with 22 bases in between. This CDR3 contains 19 residues. DNA of the CDR3: TGCGCCAGCAGTCAATATTTAGGGGGAGGGACGGGGGCCACAGATACGCAGTATTTT. Translated, it gives CASSQYLGGGTGATDTQYF.

The chain recombines TRBV4-2 with TRBJ2-1, with D maybe TRBD1 (5 bases). CDR3 length equals 19 residues. The ends were cut back, 1 base at V and 7 bases at J, with 26 bases in the middle. CDR1 is LGHNA and CDR2 is YNFKEQ in the germline V gene. CDR3 DNA sequence: TGTGCCAGCAGCCAAGGGTCCATAAGGGTCCAGGGTTTGGTTAATGAGCAGTTCTTC. This codes for CASSQGSIRVQGLVNEQFF.

The genes are TRBV19 and TRBJ1-1; D is unresolved. The CDR3 spans 15 residues. Trimming stripped 2 bases from V and 1 base from J, with 11 bases between. CDR1 and CDR2 from the germline V gene are LNHDA and SQIVND (reference sequence). The DNA of the CDR3 is TGTGCCAGTAGTATATTAACCGGGAAGAACACTGAAGCTTTCTTT. Translation gives CASSILTGKNTEAFF.

The V call is TRBV9, the J call TRBJ2-2, with D maybe TRBD1 (6 bases). CDR1 and CDR2 from the germline V gene are SGDLS and YYNGEE. Trimming stripped 3 bases from V and 6 bases from J, with 15 bases between. The length of the CDR3 is 15 residues. The CDR3 is CASSALQGAAGELFF. DNA of the CDR3: TGTGCCAGCAGCGCTCTACAGGGCGCCGCCGGGGAGCTGTTTTTT. Supplemented by reference TRBV9 and TRBJ2-2, the full variable domain reads DSGVTQTPKHLITATGQRVTLRCSPRSGDLSVYWYQQSLDQGLQFLIQYYNGEERAKGNILERFSAQQFPDLHSELNLSSLELGDSALYFCASSALQGAAGELFFGEGSRLTVL.

The V gene is TRBV19, the J gene TRBJ2-4, with D unclear. This CDR3 has 15 residues. V was trimmed by 3 bases and J by 1 base, leaving 10 bases between them. CDR1 and CDR2 (germline): LNHDA, SQIVND (reference sequence). CDR3 loop: CASSMTSWAKNIQYF. CDR3 DNA sequence: TGTGCCAGTAGTATGACTTCCTGGGCCAAAAACATTCAGTACTTC.

The chain has TRBV18 and TRBJ2-5; 8 nucleotides line up with TRBD2. V lost 1 base and J lost 0; bases outside the gene matches: 7. Germline V gene data show CDR1 as KGHSH and CDR2 as LQKENI. The CDR3 totals 17 residues. The CDR3 spells CASSPRGGLGYQETQYF. In DNA, the CDR3 is TGTGCCAGCTCACCACGGGGGGGACTAGGGTACCAAGAGACCCAGTACTTC.

The gene calls are TRBV5-6 and TRBJ2-3; the D is unclear. Trimming removed 2 bases from V and 1 base from J, with 14 bases in between. Germline CDR1 reads SGHDT; CDR2 reads YYEEEE. This CDR3 is 16 amino acids long. The CDR3 region is CASSLVSGPGTDTQYF. The CDR3 nucleotides read TGTGCCAGCAGCTTAGTCTCAGGACCAGGCACAGATACGCAGTATTTT.

The gene calls are TRBV7-6 and TRBJ1-1, with 10 bases fitting TRBD1. The germline V gene has CDR1 SGHVS and CDR2 FNYEAQ. Trimming at V came to 5 bases and at J to 5 bases, leaving 5 bases not matched to a gene. The CDR3 is 14 residues long. CDR3 region: CASSQTGGGTEAFF. The CDR3 DNA reads TGTGCCAGCAGCCAGACAGGGGGCGGGACTGAAGCTTTCTTT.